Shown below are 30 T cell receptor beta chains from a single sample sequenced in a study of cytomegalovirus exposure and HLA in healthy donors. Data came from immunoSEQ multiplex PCR; TCRdb stores just in-frame clones and leaves some out. The sample holds around 350,000 clones; approximately 90% are singletons and the top ten take under 0.9%. The sample comprised PBMCs. The receptors here all came from a woman younger than 35 in good health and CMV-seronegative.

Comments on this clone: One end of the junction is discordant with germline, which a read error may explain. The J gene is TRBJ2-7, the V gene TRBV4-1; TRBD2 is a possible D gene (6 bases). The CDR3 covers 14 residues. The germline CDR1 and CDR2 sequences are MGHRA and YSYEKL. For the CDR3, the DNA is TGCGCCAGCAGCCACGGCGGAGGGGTTGGGGAGCGGTACTTC. Translated, it gives CASSHGGGVGERYF.

This clone was picked up one time. The V and J genes are TRBV6-5 and TRBJ1-6; 7 positions match TRBD1. Germline V gene data show CDR1 as MNHEY and CDR2 as SVGAGI. Trimming at V came to 4 bases and at J to 8 bases, leaving 8 bases not matched to a gene. The CDR3 loop spans 15 amino acids. CDR3 coding DNA: TGTGCCAGCAGTTCTCCGGGACAGAATTATTCACCCCTCCACTTT. Protein: CASSSPGQNYSPLHF.

The chain links TRBV7-2 to TRBJ2-2; possible D gene TRBD2, 5 bases. Per the germline V gene, CDR1 is SGHTA and CDR2 is FQGNSA. The CDR3 has 14 residues. V lost 5 bases and J 7 bases, leaving 14 bases between the germline ends. The CDR3 protein is CASSPWTRGGELFF. CDR3 in DNA: TGTGCCAGCAGCCCTTGGACTCGCGGCGGGGAGCTGTTTTTT.

This chain connects TRBV5-1 to TRBJ2-1; TRBD2 is a possible D gene (5 bases). CDR1 SGHRS and CDR2 YFSETQ come from the germline V gene. The CDR3 is 15 residues long. V lost 0 bases to trimming and J lost 2 bases, with 9 bases between them. CDR3 sequence (DNA): TGCGCCAGCAGCTTGGCAGCGGCAACCTACAATGAGCAGTTCTTC. This encodes CASSLAAATYNEQFF.

V gene TRBV6-1 combines with J gene TRBJ1-1, with TRBD1 matching over 7 bases. The CDR3 has 12 amino acids. Germline V gene data show CDR1 as MNHNS and CDR2 as SASEGT. Losses at the gene ends were 3 bases for V and 9 bases for J; bases not matched to a gene: 4. CDR3 residues: CASSETGRKAFF. Written as DNA, the CDR3 is TGTGCCAGCAGTGAGACAGGGCGGAAAGCTTTCTTT.

V usage is TRBV2 and J usage is TRBJ2-2; 10 positions match TRBD1. J was trimmed by 5 bases and V by 7 bases; bases with no gene match: 7. The germline gives CDR1 SNHLY, CDR2 FYNNEI. This CDR3 contains 15 residues. The CDR3 region has the DNA TGTGCCAGCACCGACAGGGGGCGTCGGACCGGGGAGCTGTTTTTT. Its protein is CASTDRGRRTGELFF.

The J gene is TRBJ2-5, the V gene TRBV28, with D possibly being TRBD2 (6 bases). Germline lookup yields CDR1 MDHEN and CDR2 SYDVKM. Trimming took off 8 bases at V and 0 bases at J, with 13 bases between the two ends. The CDR3 contains 14 residues. The CDR3, as DNA: TGTGCCAGCGGACTAAGAGGGTACCAAGAGACCCAGTACTTC. Residues: CASGLRGYQETQYF.

The CDR3 loop is CASSLGQTDEQYF. In DNA, the CDR3 is TGTGCCAGCAGCTTGGGACAGACCGACGAGCAGTACTTC. The V call is TRBV28, the J call TRBJ2-7; 7 nucleotides agree with TRBD1. V trimming: 6 bases; J trimming: 5 bases; junction bases outside the gene matches: 7. This CDR3 spans 13 amino acids. In germline, CDR1 is MDHEN, CDR2 SYDVKM.

This clone was counted only a few times. This chain uses TRBV15 with TRBJ1-5, with D possibly TRBD1 on 5 matching bases. V lost 0 bases to trimming and J lost 7 bases, with 13 bases between them. CDR1 and CDR2 (germline): LNHNV, YYDKDF (reference sequence). This CDR3 is 15 amino acids long. CDR3 nucleotides: TGTGCCACCAGCAGAGACGCAGGGTCGGACCAGCCCCAGCATTTT. Residues: CATSRDAGSDQPQHF.

This rearrangement joins TRBV7-9 to TRBJ2-3; D gene unclear. The CDR3 spans 11 residues. Per the germline V gene, CDR1 is SEHNR and CDR2 is FQNEAQ (reference sequence). Trimming shortened V by 5 bases and J by 7 bases, and 7 bases separated the two germline ends. CDR3: CASSPSYTQYF. The CDR3 bases are TGTGCCAGCAGCCCCTCTTATACGCAGTATTTT.

On this clone: This sample includes further DNA sequences coding for the same CDR3. The chain carries TRBV5-1 and TRBJ1-1, with 7 bases matching TRBD1. From germline, CDR1 is SGHRS and CDR2 YFSETQ. The CDR3 is 14 amino acids. Trimming at V came to 0 bases and at J to 1 base, leaving 0 bases not matched to a gene. Here the CDR3 reads CASSLGTGNTEAFF. CDR3 coding DNA: TGCGCCAGCAGCTTGGGGACAGGGAACACTGAAGCTTTCTTT.

The rearrangement links TRBV25-1 to TRBJ2-3; the match to TRBD1 covers 8 bases. The CDR3 runs 15 residues. The V and J ends lost 5 bases and 2 bases, in that order; junction bases with no gene match: 6. In germline, CDR1 is MGHDK, CDR2 SYGVNS. CDR3 DNA: TGTGCCAGCAGTTTGACAGGGGCGAACACAGATACGCAGTATTTT. Translation: CASSLTGANTDTQYF. The full variable domain, its missing parts supplied by reference TRBV25-1 and TRBJ2-3, is EADIYQTPRYLVIGTGKKITLECSQTMGHDKMYWYQQDPGMELHLIHYSYGVNSTEKGDLSSESTVSRIRTEHFPLTLESARPSHTSQYLCASSLTGANTDTQYFGPGTRLTVL.

Only a few counts were recorded for this clone. CDR3 DNA: TGTGCCAGCAGCTTGAGTACAGGGGGGAATTCACCCCTCCACTTT. It is translated as CASSLSTGGNSPLHF. The chain carries TRBV5-4 and TRBJ1-6; the match to TRBD1 covers 8 bases. With 1 base clipped from V and 7 bases from J, the junction kept 4 bases outside the gene matches. CDR1 is SGHNT and CDR2 is YYREEE in the germline V gene (reference sequence). There are 15 residues in the CDR3.

The sample holds a few counts of this clone. The V call is TRBV30, the J call TRBJ1-2, with TRBD1 matching 7 bases. Germline lookup yields CDR1 GTSNPN and CDR2 SVGIG (reference sequence). V trimming: 1 base; J trimming: 0 bases; junction bases outside the gene matches: 11. This CDR3 has 17 residues. CDR3 loop: CAWSGLDRSPSNYGYTF. For the CDR3, the DNA is TGTGCCTGGAGTGGATTGGACAGGTCCCCGTCTAACTATGGCTACACCTTC.

This clone was observed once. The chain combines TRBV5-6 with TRBJ2-7, with 7 bases that match TRBD1. The CDR3 loop spans 15 amino acids. Germline lookup yields CDR1 SGHDT and CDR2 YYEEEE. V lost 0 bases and J lost 3; bases outside the gene matches: 6. The chain's CDR3 is CASSLGGRGSYEQYF. The CDR3, as DNA: TGTGCCAGCAGCTTGGGAGGCAGGGGGAGCTACGAGCAGTACTTC.

The genes are TRBV10-3 and TRBJ1-1; 7 positions agree with TRBD1. Unmatched junction bases numbered 2, after V lost 0 bases and J lost 1 base. This CDR3 comprises 15 residues. Germline values: CDR1 ENHRY, CDR2 SYGVKD. The CDR3 reads CAISESGQPNTEAFF. CDR3 DNA sequence: TGTGCCATCAGTGAGTCGGGACAGCCGAACACTGAAGCTTTCTTT.

This clone was recorded only once. J is TRBJ2-7 and V is TRBV11-2, with unresolved D. V was shortened by 5 bases and J by 3 bases, with 8 bases between the two germline ends. The germline V gene encodes CDR1 SGHAT and CDR2 FQNNGV. The CDR3 is 12 residues long. CDR3 protein: CASSPNNYEQYF. CDR3 in DNA: TGTGCCAGCAGCCCGAACAACTACGAGCAGTACTTC.

The rearrangement joins TRBV2 to TRBJ2-3; D is undetermined. V was cut by 5 bases and J by 2 bases, with 8 bases left in between. The CDR3 has 13 amino acids. CDR1 is SNHLY, CDR2 FYNNEI, per germline. CDR3 DNA: TGTGCCAGCAGTCCGGAGACCACAGATACGCAGTATTTT. This sequence encodes CASSPETTDTQYF. Looking up the rest from reference TRBV2 and TRBJ2-3 gives the full variable domain: EPEVTQTPSHQVTQMGQEVILRCVPISNHLYFYWYRQILGQKVEFLVSFYNNEISEKSEIFDDQFSVERPDGSNFTLKIRSTKLEDSAMYFCASSPETTDTQYFGPGTRLTVL.

In the case of this clone: One junction end does not reproduce the germline sequence, and a read error may be involved. Written as DNA, the CDR3 is TGTGCCAGCAGTTTAGGGCAGAGTAATCGGCCCCAGCATTTT. Its translation: CASSLGQSNRPQHF. The rearrangement links TRBV27 to TRBJ1-5; no reliable D call. The germline V gene encodes CDR1 MNHEY and CDR2 SMNVEV (reference sequence). The CDR3 totals 14 residues.

V usage is TRBV28 and J usage is TRBJ1-5, with TRBD1 as a possible D gene (6 bases). The V gene lost 5 bases and the J gene lost 5 bases, with 16 bases spanning the gap. Germline V gives CDR1 MDHEN, CDR2 SYDVKM. The CDR3 extends over 15 amino acids. CDR3 sequence (DNA): TGTGCCAGCAGTACTAGGGGGACACTATATCAGCCCCAGCATTTT. This gives the protein CASSTRGTLYQPQHF.

Here the CDR3 reads CASSSHSGGADEQYF. CDR3 nucleotides: TGTGCCAGTAGTTCCCACAGCGGGGGGGCCGACGAGCAGTACTTC. The chain combines TRBV19 with TRBJ2-7; 10 bases are a match to TRBD2. V gave up 5 bases and J gave up 5 bases; unmatched junction bases: 9. CDR3 size: 15 residues. Germline V CDR1 and CDR2: LNHDA, SQIVND (reference sequence).

V is TRBV6-1 and J is TRBJ2-1, with 10 bases aligning to TRBD2. CDR1 and CDR2 from the germline V gene are MNHNS and SASEGT. The length of the CDR3 is 14 residues. The V and J ends lost 8 bases and 7 bases, in that order; junction bases with no gene match: 8. The CDR3 sequence: CASGLSGGENEQFF. CDR3 coding DNA: TGTGCCAGCGGACTGAGCGGGGGGGAGAATGAGCAGTTCTTC.

This rearrangement joins TRBV5-1 to TRBJ2-3; 11 bases fit TRBD2. Germline assignment: CDR1 SGHRS and CDR2 YFSETQ. The CDR3 is made up of 15 amino acids. Trimming removed 4 bases from V and 6 bases from J; junction bases left unmatched: 7. CDR3 amino acids: CASSPTSGEVDTQYF. The CDR3 region has the DNA TGCGCCAGCAGCCCGACTAGCGGGGAGGTGGATACGCAGTATTTT.

The V gene is TRBV19, the J gene TRBJ1-4; D remains ambiguous. CDR3 length: 11 residues. Trimming cost V 7 bases and J 7 bases, with 7 bases left between them. Germline V gives CDR1 LNHDA, CDR2 SQIVND (reference sequence). CDR3 DNA: TGTGCCAGTAATCTCGGTGAAAAACTGTTTTTT. Its protein product is CASNLGEKLFF.

The rearrangement links TRBV28 to TRBJ2-7, with 14 bases lining up with TRBD2. The V gene's germline CDR1 is MDHEN and CDR2 SYDVKM. CDR3 length equals 17 residues. V lost 3 bases to trimming and J lost 0 bases; unmatched junction nucleotides: 4. The chain's CDR3 is CASSFGLAGGLSYEQYF. The CDR3 bases are TGTGCCAGCAGTTTTGGACTAGCGGGAGGCCTCTCCTACGAGCAGTACTTC.

The chain employs TRBV28 and TRBJ2-4, with D uncertain. V was shortened by 4 bases and J by 0 bases, with 13 bases between the two germline ends. Germline V gene data show CDR1 as MDHEN and CDR2 as SYDVKM. CDR3 length equals 16 residues. Written as DNA, the CDR3 is TGTGCCAGCAGTTCCCAGGCGACGGTAGCCAAAAACATTCAGTACTTC. Amino acids: CASSSQATVAKNIQYF.

The CDR3 nucleotides are TGTGCCAGCAGACCCACCGGGACAGCTAACTATGGCTACACCTTC. Translation: CASRPTGTANYGYTF. The chain combines TRBV28 with TRBJ1-2; 7 nucleotides match TRBD1. CDR1 and CDR2 (germline): MDHEN, SYDVKM. The junction had 7 bases not matched to a gene; V was cut back by 6 bases and J by 0 bases. CDR3 length: 15 residues.

The chain carries TRBV7-3 and TRBJ2-1; 7 bases line up with TRBD2. This CDR3 is built from 15 residues. With V trimmed by 4 bases and J by 7 bases, 10 bases remained unmatched. Germline CDR1 is SGHTA and CDR2 is FQGTGA. CDR3 nucleotide sequence: TGTGCCAGCAGCTCCTCGCCGGGAGGATGGAATGAGCAGTTCTTC. Translated: CASSSSPGGWNEQFF.

This chain joins TRBV10-3 and TRBJ1-2; unclear D gene. The germline gives CDR1 ENHRY, CDR2 SYGVKD. The CDR3 consists of 13 residues. V lost 0 bases and J lost 4, with 6 bases in between. CDR3 residues: CAISESSGYGYTF. The CDR3 nucleotides are TGTGCCATCAGTGAGTCATCGGGCTATGGCTACACCTTC.

The V call is TRBV5-4, the J call TRBJ1-2, with D unresolved. Deletions cut 5 bases from V and 8 bases from J, with 22 bases between. Per germline, CDR1 SGHNT and CDR2 YYREEE (reference sequence). The CDR3 has 15 residues. CDR3 sequence: CASRLQASIPKGYTF. For the CDR3, the DNA is TGTGCCAGCAGATTGCAGGCATCGATACCGAAGGGCTACACCTTC.